This entry features one TCR beta chain sequence. The CDR3 is 16 amino acids. The V end was cut by 5 bases, the J end by 0 bases, with 18 bases between. Germline CDR1 and CDR2: SGHKS and YYEKEE (reference sequence). This specimen comes from a study of blood T cell repertoires in COVID-19. Sequenced by immunoSEQ multiplex PCR; TCRdb stores in-frame clones only, minus some. The sample contains about 29,000 clones, approximately 87% of which appear only once. This sequence joins TRBV5-5 and TRBJ2-7; a weak D match, TRBD1 (6 bases). The sequence came from a human donor with active COVID-19. The donor label of this sample is uncertain. Sequencing was carried out using peripheral blood. DNA for the CDR3: TGTGCCAGCAGGTTCGAAACAGGGTTTAGCTCCTACGAGCAGTACTTC. It yields the protein CASRFETGFSSYEQYF.